This is a list of T cell receptor beta chains from one sample in a study of cytomegalovirus exposure and HLA in healthy donors. Assay: immunoSEQ multiplex PCR; the TCRdb copy retains only in-frame clones and omits some. The sample records 100,000 or so clones, approximately 85% being singletons. The specimen was PBMCs. Receptors were obtained from a man aged 30 to 45 in good health and CMV-seronegative. CDR3s include the opening cysteine and the closing phenylalanine or tryptophan. The D gene is left open where the match is weak. Where a row states a size, it is once, few, many or the class of an expanded clone; other rows omit it.

TRBD2,TRBJ2-5,.,TRBV28,CASSFWSSDRGRLAGSNRRTQYF,TGTGCCAGCAGTTTTTGGTCGTCCGACCGAGGTCGACTAGCGGGGTCTAATAGAAGGACCCAGTACTTC
TRBD1,TRBJ2-6,.,TRBV19,CASSVGQGARSGANVLTF,TGTGCCAGTAGTGTCGGACAGGGGGCGAGGTCTGGGGCCAACGTCCTGACTTTC
TRBD1,TRBJ1-4,.,TRBV27,CASRSGTVTNEKLFF,TGTGCCAGCAGGTCGGGGACAGTAACTAATGAAAAACTGTTTTTT
TRBD1,TRBJ2-5,few,TRBV6-5,CASSYSSGQGVETQYF,TGTGCCAGCAGTTACTCGAGTGGACAGGGGGTGGAGACCCAGTACTTC
.,TRBJ2-3,.,TRBV11-2,CASSLGGDTDTQYF,TGTGCCAGCAGCTTAGGGGGGGACACAGATACGCAGTATTTT
.,TRBJ2-3,.,TRBV29-1,CSVVYPDTQYF,TGCAGCGTTGTTTATCCAGATACGCAGTATTTT
.,TRBJ1-6,.,TRBV2,CASRPEGGTPLHF,TGTGCCAGCAGGCCCGAGGGGGGGACTCCCCTCCACTTT
.,TRBJ2-1,.,TRBV27,CASTSSGEQFF,TGTGCCAGCACCTCCTCGGGGGAGCAGTTCTTC
.,TRBJ2-3,.,TRBV7-3,CASSWGQGFTDTQYF,TGTGCCAGCAGCTGGGGGCAGGGGTTCACAGATACGCAGTATTTT
TRBD2,TRBJ2-5,.,TRBV9,CASSVDPAGETQYF,TGTGCCAGCAGCGTAGACCCAGCGGGGGAGACCCAGTACTTC
.,TRBJ2-1,.,TRBV5-1,CASSPSASVAYNEQFF,TGCGCCAGCAGCCCTAGCGCCTCAGTCGCCTACAATGAGCAGTTCTTC
.,TRBJ2-7,.,TRBV7-8,CASSSFYEQYF,TGTGCCAGCAGCTCTTTCTACGAGCAGTACTTC
.,TRBJ2-7,.,TRBV5-6,CASSTDGWRGEQYF,TGTGCCAGCAGCACAGACGGTTGGCGGGGCGAGCAGTACTTC
.,TRBJ1-1,.,TRBV5-1,CASSLAGMNTEAFF,TGCGCCAGCAGCTTGGCGGGAATGAACACTGAAGCTTTCTTT
TRBD2,TRBJ2-3,.,TRBV2,CASTLYAGGSDTQYF,TGTGCCAGCACCCTTTATGCGGGAGGGTCAGATACGCAGTATTTT
TRBD2,TRBJ2-3,.,TRBV9,CASSGGTSGLTDTQYF,TGTGCCAGCAGCGGAGGGACTAGCGGGCTCACAGATACGCAGTATTTT
.,TRBJ1-5,.,TRBV25-1,CASSESGSQPQHF,TGTGCCAGCAGTGAATCCGGGAGTCAGCCCCAGCATTTT
TRBD2,TRBJ2-7,.,TRBV28,CASTPRRGKASYEQYF,TGTGCCAGCACCCCCCGGCGGGGGAAAGCCTCCTACGAGCAGTACTTC
.,TRBJ2-6,few,TRBV6-1,CASRSSGANVLTF,TGTGCCAGCAGATCATCTGGGGCCAACGTCCTGACTTTC
.,TRBJ2-2,.,TRBV5-1,CASSLGRGAGNTGELFF,TGCGCCAGCAGCTTGGGGCGTGGGGCAGGAAACACCGGGGAGCTGTTTTTT
.,TRBJ1-4,.,TRBV28,CASSLPRAKLFF,TGTGCCAGCAGTCTCCCGCGGGCAAAACTGTTTTTT
TRBD1,TRBJ2-2,.,TRBV29-1,CSVQGDTGELFF,TGCAGCGTTCAGGGGGACACCGGGGAGCTGTTTTTT
.,TRBJ1-2,.,TRBV29-1,CSARGERGYTF,TGCAGCGCCCGGGGGGAGAGGGGCTACACCTTC
TRBD1,TRBJ1-2,.,TRBV19,CASSIYGTASHGYTF,TGTGCCAGTAGTATTTACGGGACAGCCTCTCATGGCTACACCTTC
.,TRBJ1-5,.,TRBV7-5,CARSTILSNQPQHF,TGTGCCAGAAGCACTATTCTTAGCAATCAGCCCCAGCATTTT
.,TRBJ2-1,.,TRBV29-1,CSVEIHLGANEQFF,TGCAGCGTTGAGATCCATCTGGGGGCCAATGAGCAGTTCTTC
TRBD1,TRBJ1-1,.,TRBV7-2,CASSRDRDAEAFF,TGTGCCAGCAGCCGGGACAGGGATGCTGAAGCTTTCTTT
.,TRBJ2-3,.,TRBV15,CATSRDGVLIGTDTQYF,TGTGCCACCAGCAGAGACGGGGTACTAATAGGGACAGATACGCAGTATTTT
.,TRBJ2-7,.,TRBV6-1,CASSETPGYIYEQYF,TGTGCCAGCAGTGAAACTCCTGGTTATATCTACGAGCAGTACTTC
.,TRBJ2-3,once,TRBV5-1,CASSLAGGDNTQYF,TGCGCCAGCAGCTTGGCCGGGGGAGACAATACGCAGTATTTT
TRBD1,TRBJ2-7,.,TRBV27,CASSLSFGTGTYEQYF,TGTGCCAGCAGTTTAAGTTTCGGGACAGGGACATACGAGCAGTACTTC
TRBD2,TRBJ2-7,.,TRBV7-2,CASSSTAGRGDEQYF,TGTGCCAGCAGCTCGACAGCAGGACGGGGGGACGAGCAGTACTTC
.,TRBJ1-2,.,TRBV30,CAWSGLQNYGYTF,TGTGCCTGGAGTGGGCTGCAGAACTATGGCTACACCTTC
.,TRBJ2-3,.,TRBV7-2,CASSPLEAGFADTQYF,TGTGCCAGCAGCCCGCTAGAGGCGGGGTTCGCAGATACGCAGTATTTT
TRBD2,TRBJ2-3,.,TRBV5-1,CASSLVLAGGADTQYF,TGCGCCAGCAGCTTGGTACTAGCGGGAGGCGCAGATACGCAGTATTTT
.,TRBJ1-5,.,TRBV9,CASSPNRANQPQHF,TGTGCCAGCAGCCCTAACAGGGCCAATCAGCCCCAGCATTTT
.,TRBJ1-1,.,TRBV7-8,CASSLRPPTGSNTEAFF,TGTGCCAGCAGCCTCAGACCTCCGACAGGATCGAACACTGAAGCTTTCTTT
TRBD1,TRBJ2-7,.,TRBV10-3,CAITDRGTHEQYF,TGTGCCATCACCGACAGGGGAACCCACGAGCAGTACTTC
TRBD1,TRBJ2-7,.,TRBV6-5,CASSYNRQGPYEQYF,TGTGCCAGCAGTTACAATAGACAGGGCCCCTACGAGCAGTACTTC
.,TRBJ2-3,.,TRBV5-4,CASSPAGDDTDTQYF,TGTGCCAGCAGCCCGGCAGGGGACGACACAGATACGCAGTATTTT
.,TRBJ2-3,.,TRBV5-1,CASSPVGHTDTQYF,TGCGCCAGCAGCCCGGTGGGACACACAGATACGCAGTATTTT
.,TRBJ1-2,.,TRBV7-2,CASSLDREYNYGYTF,TGTGCCAGCAGCTTAGACAGGGAATATAACTATGGCTACACCTTC
TRBD2,TRBJ2-3,.,TRBV6-1,CASTPRAGSTDTQYF,TGTGCCAGCACCCCTCGAGCGGGGTCCACAGATACGCAGTATTTT
.,TRBJ2-5,few,TRBV9,CASSVALTQETQYF,TGTGCCAGCAGCGTAGCTTTGACACAAGAGACCCAGTACTTC
.,TRBJ2-7,once,TRBV5-5,CASSLSRGNTYEQYF,TGTGCCAGCAGCTTGTCTCGGGGTAACACCTACGAGCAGTACTTC
TRBD1,TRBJ1-2,.,TRBV2,CASRKGPGQGADYGYTF,TGTGCCAGCAGAAAAGGCCCTGGACAGGGGGCTGACTATGGCTACACCTTC
.,TRBJ2-6,.,TRBV6-1,CASFLSGANVLTF,TGTGCCAGCTTCCTCTCTGGGGCCAACGTCCTGACTTTC
.,TRBJ1-5,once,TRBV5-1,CASSLRGNQPQHF,TGCGCCAGCAGCTTGAGGGGGAATCAGCCCCAGCATTTT
TRBD2,TRBJ2-2,.,TRBV4-1,CASSPGLAGFTGELFF,TGCGCCAGCAGCCCTGGACTAGCGGGGTTCACCGGGGAGCTGTTTTTT
.,TRBJ1-5,.,TRBV6-1,CASSGKDRLYGSNQPQHF,TGTGCCAGCAGTGGTAAAGACAGGCTGTACGGTAGCAATCAGCCCCAGCATTTT
.,TRBJ2-5,.,TRBV7-8,CASSPRTEVGLKTQYF,TGTGCCAGCAGCCCAAGGACAGAGGTGGGATTGAAGACCCAGTACTTC
TRBD1,TRBJ2-2,few,TRBV19,CASTTRDSNGELFF,TGTGCCAGTACTACAAGGGACAGTAACGGGGAGCTGTTTTTT
TRBD1,TRBJ1-1,.,TRBV4-1,CASSQAGQGALVTEAFF,TGCGCCAGCAGCCAAGCCGGACAGGGGGCGCTGGTCACTGAAGCTTTCTTT
.,TRBJ1-1,.,TRBV19,CASSMQAMNTEAFF,TGTGCCAGTAGTATGCAGGCTATGAACACTGAAGCTTTCTTT
TRBD1,TRBJ1-2,.,TRBV7-9,CASRTGYYGYTF,TGTGCCAGCCGGACAGGCTACTATGGCTACACCTTC
TRBD1,TRBJ1-5,.,TRBV7-8,CASSSGPVRQGNNQPQHF,TGTGCCAGCAGCTCAGGGCCCGTCAGACAGGGTAACAATCAGCCCCAGCATTTT
.,TRBJ1-5,.,TRBV19,CASSKRGGNQPQHF,TGTGCCAGTAGTAAGAGAGGTGGCAATCAGCCCCAGCATTTT
.,TRBJ1-2,.,TRBV13,CASSLGEDGYTF,TGTGCCAGCAGCTTAGGTGAGGATGGCTACACCTTC
.,TRBJ1-5,.,TRBV5-4,CASSIYGQNFNQPQHF,TGTGCCAGCAGTATTTATGGACAGAATTTCAATCAGCCCCAGCATTTT